These 5 T cell receptor beta chains were sequenced from one sample in a study of T-cell memory formation after mild COVID-19. Via MiXCR, TCRdb re-called the 5' RACE reads, giving one row per CDR3 protein. The repertoire holds about 340,000 distinct CDR3 sequences, with 20% to 25% as singletons. The sample consisted of PBMCs or a T cell subset sorted from them (not recorded which). The receptors were sampled from a man aged 18 to 35 who had mild COVID-19 (a few samples of this study predate the infection). Cell type and time point are not known.

The chain carries TRBV20-1 and TRBJ2-3; 11 bases are shared with TRBD2. Germline loops: CDR1 DFQATT, CDR2 SNEGSKA (reference sequence). The CDR3 consists of 14 residues. V lost 5 bases to trimming and J lost 1 base; unmatched junction nucleotides: 2. CDR3 bases: TGCAGTGCTCCGACTAGCGGGGGCACAGATACGCAGTATTTT. Encoded protein: CSAPTSGGTDTQYF.

The rearrangement joins TRBV5-5 to TRBJ2-5; D call uncertain. The V end lost 0 bases, the J end lost 3 bases, and 15 bases lay between the germline ends. Germline V gene sequence: CDR1 SGHKS, CDR2 YYEKEE (reference sequence). The CDR3 spans 16 residues. The CDR3 DNA sequence: TGTGCCAGCAGCTTGGTTTTAGCCCCGGGCGAAGAGACCCAGTACTTC. This sequence encodes CASSLVLAPGEETQYF.

The chain uses TRBV5-1 and TRBJ2-3; TRBD1 matches 8 bases. Looked up from germline, CDR1 is SGHRS and CDR2 is YFSETQ. Trimming at V came to 0 bases and at J to 0 bases, leaving 0 bases not matched to a gene. This CDR3 comprises 15 residues. DNA of the CDR3: TGCGCCAGCAGCTTGGGGGACAGGAGCACAGATACGCAGTATTTT. As protein: CASSLGDRSTDTQYF.

The chain employs TRBV2 and TRBJ1-2; 8 positions match TRBD1. The junction had 5 bases not matched to a gene; V was cut back by 3 bases and J by 5 bases. The germline V gene has CDR1 SNHLY and CDR2 FYNNEI. The CDR3 is 14 amino acids. CDR3 nucleotide sequence: TGTGCCAGCAGTGAGACCGGGACAGGATATGGCTACACCTTC. Translating it yields CASSETGTGYGYTF.

This chain connects TRBV25-1 to TRBJ2-5; no clear D. Per germline, CDR1 MGHDK and CDR2 SYGVNS. The CDR3 extends over 14 amino acids. The V gene lost 3 bases and the J gene lost 5 bases, with 13 bases spanning the gap. The CDR3 nucleotides are TGTGCCAGCAGTGATCTGGGTTTGACGGAGACCCAGTACTTC. Amino acids: CASSDLGLTETQYF.